One T cell receptor (beta chain) is described in this entry. Its antigen is not yet known. No quality values exist for individual bases; no much larger clone is one base distant. Using the deep immunoSEQ assay, TCR CDR3 regions were amplified from genomic DNA by multiplex PCR. Extracted genomic DNA from each cell subset was spread evenly across all wells of several immunoSEQ 96-well plates, with each plate serving as a replicate. For sorted subsets, each replicate PCR was loaded with roughly 200 ng genomic DNA, equivalent to some 27,000 T cell genomes. The purified libraries were quantified using a Qubit 3.0 fluorometer, sized with a Bioanalyzer 2100, and then quantified again using the KAPA Library Quantification kit. Every immunoSEQ 96-well plate was sequenced on a dedicated single-read 150-cycle Illumina NextSeq 550 flow cell. Under the source paper's analysis protocol: Because only junctional sequences without quality scores were contained in the immunoSEQ output, filtering matching that applied to full-length reads could not be performed. Sequences were annotated with PyIR, a Python wrapper for IgBLAST v1.9, and V/J genes and CDR3 were assigned using IMGT germline references. Reads were filtered out if the reads had weak V/J assignments (E-value above 1e-6), no CDR3, stop codons, out-of-frame junctions, or ambiguous translated residues. A V3J clonotype was defined by an identical inferred V gene, J gene, and CDR3 amino acid sequence. To compute the percentage overlap between repertoires, the number of shared unique clonotypes was divided by the size of the smaller repertoire. Richness of each repertoire was evaluated using RTK rarefaction, the Chao1 estimator, and Recon v2.1 estimates of unobserved clonotypes. Generation probabilities were computed with OLGA for all TCRbeta clonotypes obtained by the gDNA method from several donors. This is the immuneACCESS table as TCRdb keeps it, with only in-frame sequences that have V and J called. A part of the clones is gone; compared with another copy, unresolved V genes explain less than half, and the rest is unexplained. D and trimming were read from the DNA, whereas the V and J calls and clone size are those reported in that table. This sample holds 1.5 million to 2.5 million clones; over 85% were observed only once. The ten most abundant clones make up around 1% of the sample.

The data were obtained in a study of shared clonotypes between healthy human individuals (dated by TCRdb to between 2020 and 2021). A note on the overall study: The cohort included a few men and a couple of women between 18 and 49 years of age. For each donor, three plates each were used for CD4 naive and CD4 memory, two plates were used for CD8 naive, and one plate was used for CD8 memory. To estimate repertoire size and how much clonotypes are shared between individuals, the study performed deep sequencing of blood TCR repertoires from 4 to 6 healthy adults. To increase sequencing depth and limit assay-specific biases, TCR repertoire library preparation and sequencing were carried out by different laboratories using diverse techniques. Each donor's leukapheresis produced roughly between roughly 0.94 and 9.5 billion PBMCs.

CD8 naive samples consisted of CD45RO-negative cells that were positively selected for CCR7, yielding a CD45RA+CCR7+ population without TemRA cells. The donors were healthy, HIV-negative adults who had no recently reported acute infections or vaccinations. Only Caucasian adults living in Nashville, Tennessee, USA were represented among the donors. Blood was obtained by leukapheresis, after which PBMCs were separated by Ficoll-Histopaque density gradient centrifugation and cryopreserved in liquid nitrogen vapor phase. Purity and quantity of every magnetically sorted T cell population were checked by analytical flow cytometry. Genomic DNA was isolated from each sorted fraction and quantified by UV absorbance on a Nanodrop 2000c. The study at large found these results: Across a few donors, roughly 5.1% of naive CD4, roughly 3.4% of naive CD8, approximately 2.5% of memory CD4, and about 0.44% of memory CD8 clonotypes were shared. Pairwise subsampling indicated that sequencing depth was expected to affect the degree of clonotype sharing among donors. Even with the large sequencing depth, rarefaction of the sorted-subset datasets indicated that sequencing was incomplete. Larger estimated clonotype richness was generally found for naive subsets than for memory subsets. The small number of donors limited the genetic and exposure-history diversity represented. Clonotypes shared by all four sorted-subset donors showed higher generation probabilities than non-shared clonotypes. Sampling was restricted to blood, and TCR repertoires in tissue are likely to differ from TCR repertoires in blood.

Sequences were obtained from naive CD8+ T cells sorted from blood. Read against the paper, the sample's cell subset or site label means: CD45RA+CCR7+. The sequence derives from a man between 18 and 35 years old in good health.

The DNA sequence reads TGCGCCAGCAGTCCCCGGGTAGAGGAAAAACTGTTTTTT. Its translation reads: CASSPRVEEKLFF. The chain is made from TRBV4-3 and TRBJ1-4, with an unclear D gene assignment. The CDR1 and CDR2 encoded by the germline V gene are LGHNA and YSLEER. A distance of 13 bases separates the germline ends of V and J, which lose 6 bases and 8 bases respectively. Counted from cysteine to phenylalanine, this CDR3 has 13 amino acids. Just CDR3 DNA is preserved here, 39 bases in frame from base 1.